One and the same sample provided the 21 T cell receptor beta chains below, sequenced in a study of CD8 T cells in Susac syndrome. RNA was extracted with the RNeasy kit, and a quantity of 0.5 to 1 ug was reverse transcribed using random hexamers. TCRdb re-called the immunoSEQ multiplex PCR reads through MiXCR, storing one row per CDR3 protein. The repertoire holds approximately 270,000 distinct CDR3 sequences, with around 93% as singletons. The specimen was CD4+ T cells from PBMCs. Receptors were obtained from a human donor with multiple sclerosis.

This rearrangement joins TRBV10-2 to TRBJ1-2, with D perhaps TRBD1 (5 bases). The CDR3 has 13 residues. Germline lookup yields CDR1 WSHSY and CDR2 SAAADI. V gave up 6 bases and J gave up 4 bases, with 12 bases separating them. CDR3 in DNA: TGCGCCAGCAGCGCACAGGCCCCCTATGGCTACACCTTC. The encoded protein is CASSAQAPYGYTF.

V usage is TRBV9 and J usage is TRBJ2-5, with 7 bases aligning to TRBD2. The CDR3 consists of 14 residues. V lost 6 bases to trimming and J lost 5 bases; unmatched junction nucleotides: 10. The germline CDR1 and CDR2 sequences are SGDLS and YYNGEE. The CDR3, as DNA: TGTGCCAGCAACAGAGACCTTAGCGGGGAGACCCAGTACTTC. This codes for CASNRDLSGETQYF.

CDR3 residues: CANPLSTSYNEQFF. CDR3 bases: TGTGCCAACCCACTCAGTACGTCTTACAATGAGCAGTTCTTC. The gene calls are TRBV19 and TRBJ2-1; D remains unclear. The V gene lost 10 bases and the J gene lost 4 bases, with 17 bases spanning the gap. CDR1 and CDR2 (germline): LNHDA, SQIVND (reference sequence). The CDR3 covers 14 residues.

The rearrangement joins TRBV23-1 to TRBJ1-2; unclear D gene. TRBV23-1 is treated as an ORF (open reading frame) with a function not yet certain. V was clipped by 6 bases and J by 10 bases, with 15 bases between them. The CDR3 is made up of 12 amino acids. The CDR3, as DNA: TGCGCCAGCAGCCACCGTGGAAGAGTCTACACCTTC. Encoded protein: CASSHRGRVYTF.

The chain carries TRBV14 and TRBJ1-1; D perhaps matches TRBD1 (5 bases). Germline CDR1 reads SGHDN; CDR2 reads FVKESK. The V end lost 0 bases, the J end lost 5 bases, and 10 bases lay between the germline ends. The CDR3 sequence is 14 residues long. CDR3 sequence reads: CASSQDLRGTEAFF. DNA for the CDR3: TGTGCCAGCAGCCAAGATCTGAGGGGTACTGAAGCTTTCTTT.

This chain links TRBV12-3 or TRBV12-4 with TRBJ1-3; D gene uncertain. This CDR3 has 15 amino acids. Between the trimmed V and J ends, which lost 7 bases and 3 bases, there was a span of 16 bases. The CDR3 loop reads CASTRTSPNGNTIYF. The CDR3 region has the DNA TGTGCCAGCACCAGGACGTCGCCAAATGGAAACACCATATATTTT.

The J gene is TRBJ1-1, the V gene TRBV10-3, with D hard to call. Between the trimmed V and J ends, which lost 3 bases and 1 base, there was a span of 6 bases. Germline CDR1 is ENHRY and CDR2 is SYGVKD. This CDR3 is built from 13 residues. DNA for the CDR3: TGTGCCATCAGTGATGGAGGGAACACTGAAGCTTTCTTT. Amino acid sequence: CAISDGGNTEAFF.

This chain links TRBV15 with TRBJ2-1; 10 bases match TRBD2. The V gene's germline CDR1 is LNHNV and CDR2 YYDKDF (reference sequence). V lost 1 base to trimming and J lost 13 bases; unmatched junction nucleotides: 7. The CDR3 spans 14 residues. The CDR3 DNA sequence: TGTGCCACCAGCAGAGTAGGGCTAGCGGGGGCTCAGTTCTTC. Amino acids: CATSRVGLAGAQFF.

The chain recombines TRBV7-9 with TRBJ2-7; no clear D. V was cut by 1 base and J by 0 bases, with 7 bases left in between. The CDR3 totals 14 residues. In germline, CDR1 is SEHNR, CDR2 FQNEAQ (reference sequence). CDR3 region: CASSLGYSSYEQYV. CDR3 in DNA: TGTGCCAGCAGCTTAGGGTATAGCTCCTACGAGCAGTACGTC.

This chain uses TRBV28 with TRBJ2-5; 9 bases map to TRBD1. Per germline, CDR1 MDHEN and CDR2 SYDVKM. The trim removed 6 bases at V and 4 bases at J, leaving 6 bases unmatched. The CDR3 is 14 amino acids. CDR3 residues: CASRSGTGRETQYF. The CDR3 DNA sequence: TGTGCCAGCAGATCCGGGACAGGGAGAGAGACCCAGTACTTC.

The V gene is TRBV30, the J gene TRBJ2-1; 10 bases map to TRBD1. Unmatched junction bases numbered 6, after V lost 3 bases and J lost 4 bases. The CDR3 loop spans 15 amino acids. Germline V gives CDR1 GTSNPN, CDR2 SVGIG (reference sequence). The CDR3 bases are TGTGCCTGGAGCCCGGGACAGGGGATATACAATGAGCAGTTCTTC. It translates to CAWSPGQGIYNEQFF.

V is TRBV30 and J is TRBJ1-2, with a possible D match to TRBD1 (5 bases). CDR3 length: 15 residues. Per the germline V gene, CDR1 is GTSNPN and CDR2 is SVGIG (reference sequence). V lost 0 bases and J 9 bases, leaving 20 bases between the germline ends. The CDR3 DNA sequence: TGTGCCTGGAGTGTAGGTAGTCCCGGGGACGGGCGCTACACCTTC. Translating it yields CAWSVGSPGDGRYTF.

The chain uses TRBV20-1 and TRBJ2-1; tentatively, D is TRBD2 (5 bases). With 4 bases removed from V and 4 bases from J, the gap between germline ends came to 14 bases. Per germline, CDR1 DFQATT and CDR2 SNEGSKA (reference sequence). This CDR3 is built from 14 residues. The CDR3 DNA sequence: TGCAGTGCTACCGACTCGGGGAGATACAATGAGCAGTTCTTC. It is translated as CSATDSGRYNEQFF.

This chain joins TRBV10-3 and TRBJ2-3; no clear D. The CDR3 sequence is 14 residues long. The V gene's germline CDR1 is ENHRY and CDR2 SYGVKD. Between the trimmed V and J ends, which lost 0 bases and 12 bases, there was a span of 16 bases. The CDR3 reads CAISESVSFSAQYF. CDR3 nucleotide sequence: TGTGCCATCAGTGAGTCGGTCAGTTTCTCTGCACAGTATTTT.

This chain connects TRBV5-6 to TRBJ2-4; weak D call: TRBD2 (5 bases). The ends were cut back, 4 bases at V and 9 bases at J, with 14 bases in the middle. CDR1 and CDR2 (germline): SGHDT, YYEEEE. This CDR3 has 13 residues. CDR3 nucleotides: TGTGCCAGCAGCCCCTGGAGGCGACGCATTCAGTACTTC. Translation: CASSPWRRRIQYF.

The J gene is TRBJ2-7, the V gene TRBV6-9; D gene ambiguous. The germline V gene encodes CDR1 MNHGY and CDR2 SVAAGI. CDR3 length: 9 amino acids. The CDR3 coding sequence is TGTGCCAGCATTATTCGGAGAGGTGTC. Its translation: CASIIRRGV.

The rearrangement links TRBV5-1 to TRBJ1-2, with D possibly matching TRBD1 (5 bases). V was clipped by 0 bases and J by 4 bases, with 13 bases between them. CDR1 and CDR2 (germline): SGHRS, YFSETQ. This CDR3 comprises 15 residues. CDR3 DNA sequence: TGCGCCAGCAGCTTGGGGGGGGAATACCGCTATGGCTACACCTTC. Translating it yields CASSLGGEYRYGYTF.

V is TRBV6-6 and J is TRBJ1-2; 7 bases fit TRBD1. Germline values: CDR1 MNHNY, CDR2 SVGAGI (reference sequence). The ends lost 4 bases at V and 5 bases at J; junction bases unmatched: 7. CDR3 length: 14 amino acids. This CDR3 reads CASSWGQGEYGYTF. In DNA, the CDR3 is TGTGCCAGCAGTTGGGGGCAGGGGGAATATGGCTACACCTTC.

The chain employs TRBV19 and TRBJ2-5, with 10 bases matching TRBD1. Germline V CDR1 and CDR2: LNHDA, SQIVND (reference sequence). This CDR3 comprises 14 residues. The trim removed 4 bases at V and 2 bases at J, leaving 1 base unmatched. The CDR3 nucleotides read TGTGCCAGTAGTACGGGACAGGGGCAAGAGACCCAGTACTTC. Its translation: CASSTGQGQETQYF.

This clonotype was counted a single time. The V and J genes are TRBV29-1 and TRBJ2-3, with D possibly TRBD1 on 5 matching bases. Per germline, CDR1 SQVTM and CDR2 ANQGSEA. CDR3 length: 15 amino acids. Trimming pared 4 bases from V and 4 bases from J, leaving 18 bases between. CDR3 region: CSVVSRVGLADTQYF. CDR3 sequence (DNA): TGCAGCGTTGTTAGCAGGGTCGGGTTGGCAGATACGCAGTATTTT.

V usage is TRBV6-5 and J usage is TRBJ1-4, with D unclear. This CDR3 is 18 amino acids long. Germline V CDR1 and CDR2: MNHEY, SVGAGI. Trimming took off 4 bases at V and 0 bases at J, with 18 bases between the two ends. CDR3 in amino acids: CASSSVRQFIATNEKLFF. In DNA, the CDR3 is TGTGCCAGCAGTTCGGTGAGGCAGTTCATTGCAACTAATGAAAAACTGTTTTTT.